Here is one T cell receptor (beta chain) with its context. The sample is drawn from a study of T cell responses to AZD1222 COVID-19 vaccine. The germline V gene has CDR1 SEHNR and CDR2 FQNEAQ (reference sequence). The V end was cut by 3 bases, the J end by 1 base, with 7 bases between. The CDR3 consists of 14 residues. Repertoires were generated with immunoSEQ multiplex PCR, while TCRdb's copy carries only in-frame clones and drops some. The sample carries around 160,000 clones, about 93% recorded once. The chain carries TRBV7-9 and TRBJ1-5; no clear D. This TCR derives from an adult in good health. The sample here was peripheral blood, taken on day 0 of AZD1222 vaccination. CDR3 in DNA: TGTGCCAGCAGCTTTGACACGAGCAATCAGCCCCAGCATTTT. Translated: CASSFDTSNQPQHF.